These T cell receptor beta chains were read from a single sample in a study of shared clonotypes between healthy human individuals. Sequenced by immunoSEQ multiplex PCR; TCRdb stores in-frame clones only, minus some. The repertoire holds over a million clones, around three quarters seen once, with roughly 0.56% in the top ten. The sequenced sample consisted of memory CD4+ T cells from PBMCs. The receptors here all came from a man in his late teens or twenties in good health. Some clones in this sample may be carry-over from other donors' samples. CDR3s include the opening cysteine and the closing phenylalanine or tryptophan. D genes are given only for firm matches. Clone size is stated in some rows and not others, as once, few, many or a class when expanded.

D	V	size	J	DNA	CDR3
-	TRBV19	-	TRBJ1-1	TGTGCCAGTAGTATCGCCTCCCGGGGACGTAAGAAAATGAACACTGAAGCTTTCTTT	CASSIASRGRKKMNTEAFF
-	TRBV30	few	TRBJ2-5	TGTGCCTGGAGTCTTGGGGACTTCGGGGAGACCCAGTACTTC	CAWSLGDFGETQYF
-	TRBV28	-	TRBJ2-3	TGTGCCAGCAGTTCGAAGCCGGGACTGGGAACAGATACGCAGTATTTT	CASSSKPGLGTDTQYF
TRBD2	TRBV7-9	-	TRBJ2-7	TGTGCCAGCAGTCGGACTAGCACCTACGAGCAGTACTTC	CASSRTSTYEQYF
TRBD1	TRBV29-1	-	TRBJ1-4	TGCAGCGTCCGGCGTTGGGACAGGGGGCGGGTAAAACTGTTTTTT	CSVRRWDRGRVKLFF
-	TRBV7-9	-	TRBJ2-1	TGTGCCAGCAGTATTAGGGGGGGCGCAGCTCCTTCGGACAATGAGCAGTTCTTC	CASSIRGGAAPSDNEQFF
-	TRBV7-9	-	TRBJ2-1	TGTGCCAGCAGCTTAGCGCGTGGACGGAACCAGTTCTTC	CASSLARGRNQFF
-	TRBV19	few	TRBJ1-2	TGTGCCAGTAGTATTGCAGGACTCTATGGCTACACCTTC	CASSIAGLYGYTF
-	TRBV10-3	few	TRBJ2-2	TGTGCCATCAGTGCGAGGCTCCCTAACACCGGGGAGCTGTTTTTT	CAISARLPNTGELFF
-	TRBV7-2	-	TRBJ2-7	TGTGCCAGCAGCACTAGGGCTGTCTACGAGCAGTACTTC	CASSTRAVYEQYF